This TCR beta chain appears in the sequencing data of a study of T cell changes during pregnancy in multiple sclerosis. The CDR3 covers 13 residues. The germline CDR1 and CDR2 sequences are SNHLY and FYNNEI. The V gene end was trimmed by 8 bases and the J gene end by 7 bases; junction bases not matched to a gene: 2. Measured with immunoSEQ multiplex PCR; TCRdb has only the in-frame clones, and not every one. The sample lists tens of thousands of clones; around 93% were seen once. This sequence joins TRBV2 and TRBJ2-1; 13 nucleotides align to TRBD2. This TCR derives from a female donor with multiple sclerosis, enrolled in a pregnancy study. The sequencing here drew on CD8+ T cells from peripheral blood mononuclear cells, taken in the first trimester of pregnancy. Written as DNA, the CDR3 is TGTGCCAGCCGACTAGCGGGAGGTAATGAGCAGTTCTTC. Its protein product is CASRLAGGNEQFF.